This entry lists 17 T cell receptor beta chains sequenced from one sample in a study of blood T cell repertoires in COVID-19. Clones were sequenced by immunoSEQ multiplex PCR, and TCRdb holds only the in-frame ones, with some missing. The table lists tens of thousands of clones, approximately 82% of them singletons. The sequenced sample was peripheral blood. These receptors all come from a middle-aged man with active or convalescent COVID-19.

The J gene is TRBJ1-3, the V gene TRBV6-6; D is unclear. Germline CDR1 reads MNHNY; CDR2 reads SVGAGI (reference sequence). Trimming left V 5 bases short and J 4 bases short, with 18 bases between. The CDR3 consists of 16 residues. The CDR3 protein is CASSIPTAERGNTIYF. CDR3 bases: TGTGCCAGCAGTATTCCGACCGCGGAGAGGGGAAACACCATATATTTT.

V gene TRBV18 combines with J gene TRBJ1-2, with unresolved D. The CDR3 has 13 amino acids. V was cut by 3 bases and J by 3 bases, with 8 bases left in between. The V gene's germline CDR1 is KGHSH and CDR2 LQKENI. CDR3 sequence reads: CASSPLSDYGYTF. The CDR3, as DNA: TGTGCCAGCTCACCTCTTTCGGACTATGGCTACACCTTC.

The chain carries TRBV9 and TRBJ2-3, with 10 bases lining up with TRBD2. Germline values: CDR1 SGDLS, CDR2 YYNGEE. There are 18 residues in the CDR3. Unmatched junction bases numbered 14, after V lost 3 bases and J lost 4 bases. CDR3 amino acids: CASSGALSGGAVSDTQYF. The CDR3 nucleotides are TGTGCCAGCAGCGGAGCCCTAAGCGGGGGGGCCGTATCAGATACGCAGTATTTT.

This chain joins TRBV5-8 and TRBJ2-3, with D maybe TRBD2 (6 bases). V was trimmed by 6 bases and J by 0 bases, leaving 14 bases between them. CDR1 and CDR2 from the germline V gene are SGHTS and YDEGEE. The CDR3 is made up of 15 amino acids. The CDR3 reads CASTSRDSSTDTQYF. CDR3 in DNA: TGTGCCAGCACCTCAAGGGACTCTAGCACAGATACGCAGTATTTT.

The chain has TRBV5-5 and TRBJ2-5; no firm D call. Germline V lookup: CDR1 SGHKS, CDR2 YYEKEE (reference sequence). CDR3 length: 14 residues. V was trimmed by 3 bases and J by 0 bases, leaving 9 bases between them. CDR3 nucleotide sequence: TGTGCCAGCAGCTCCACAGAGTACCAAGAGACCCAGTACTTC. Its translation is CASSSTEYQETQYF.

This clone has just a few counts. J is TRBJ2-1 and V is TRBV13, with 7 positions matching TRBD1. The CDR3 spans 12 residues. The V gene end was trimmed by 4 bases and the J gene end by 7 bases; junction bases not matched to a gene: 1. The germline V gene has CDR1 PRHDT and CDR2 FYEKMQ (reference sequence). The CDR3 DNA sequence: TGTGCCAGCAGCTCACAGGGGAATGAGCAGTTCTTC. Translating it yields CASSSQGNEQFF.

The chain employs TRBV18 and TRBJ2-1; D remains ambiguous. The CDR3 spans 13 residues. Trimming pared 3 bases from V and 8 bases from J, leaving 11 bases between. Germline CDR1 and CDR2: KGHSH and LQKENI. The CDR3 here is CASSPENKYEQFF. CDR3 nucleotide sequence: TGTGCCAGCTCACCGGAGAATAAATATGAGCAGTTCTTC.

The rearrangement joins TRBV14 to TRBJ2-2, with D possibly TRBD1 on 6 matching bases. Trimming removed 10 bases at V and 1 base at J, with 10 bases between. Germline CDR1 SGHDN, CDR2 FVKESK. CDR3 length: 13 amino acids. The CDR3, as DNA: TGTGCCACCAGGACAGAGAACACCGGGGAGCTGTTTTTT. Translation gives CATRTENTGELFF.

This chain joins TRBV28 and TRBJ2-7; D is perhaps TRBD1 (6 bases). Trimming removed 7 bases at V and 0 bases at J, with 10 bases between. Germline V gene data show CDR1 as MDHEN and CDR2 as SYDVKM. This CDR3 comprises 13 residues. CDR3 DNA sequence: TGTGCCAGCATACGGGACACCTCCTACGAGCAGTACGTC. It is translated as CASIRDTSYEQYV.

The rearrangement joins TRBV6-6 to TRBJ2-3, with 12 bases identical to TRBD2. Per germline, CDR1 MNHNY and CDR2 SVGAGI (reference sequence). The CDR3 runs to 16 residues. J lost 0 bases, V lost 8 bases, and 6 bases had no gene match. The CDR3 reads CASVGLAGPSTDTQYF. The CDR3 DNA is TGTGCCAGCGTTGGACTAGCGGGGCCTAGCACAGATACGCAGTATTTT.

The V call is TRBV9, the J call TRBJ1-5; D is ambiguous. Germline values: CDR1 SGDLS, CDR2 YYNGEE. Trimming pared 0 bases from V and 5 bases from J, leaving 9 bases between. CDR3 length: 14 residues. The chain's CDR3 is CASSVGSGDQPQHF. For the CDR3, the DNA is TGTGCCAGCAGCGTAGGGTCCGGGGATCAGCCCCAGCATTTT.

V and J are TRBV4-1 and TRBJ1-6; 8 nucleotides match TRBD1. Trimming cost V 6 bases and J 6 bases; bases outside gene matches: 4. CDR3 size: 14 residues. Germline V gene data show CDR1 as MGHRA and CDR2 as YSYEKL. CDR3 DNA sequence: TGCGCCAGCAGACGGACAGGGACTAATTCACCCCTCCACTTT. It translates to CASRRTGTNSPLHF.

The chain links TRBV19 to TRBJ2-1; D ambiguous. CDR1 and CDR2 from the germline V gene are LNHDA and SQIVND (reference sequence). The CDR3 sequence is 13 residues long. The V end lost 3 bases, the J end lost 4 bases, and 7 bases lay between the germline ends. Written as DNA, the CDR3 is TGTGCCAGTAGTATTGCTCGGTACAATGAGCAGTTCTTC. This gives the protein CASSIARYNEQFF.

The rearrangement links TRBV10-1 to TRBJ1-2; D is possibly TRBD1 (6 bases). V was clipped by 6 bases and J by 8 bases, with 25 bases between them. Germline loops: CDR1 WNHNN, CDR2 SYGVQD (reference sequence). The CDR3 covers 16 residues. The CDR3 loop reads CASSRDKGTPLVGYTF. DNA of the CDR3: TGCGCCAGCAGCCGGGACAAGGGAACCCCTCTTGTAGGCTACACCTTC.

The chain joins TRBV10-3 to TRBJ1-3; no firm D call. This CDR3 has 14 amino acids. Germline CDR1 ENHRY, CDR2 SYGVKD. The V end was cut by 7 bases, the J end by 0 bases, with 10 bases between. The CDR3 region has the DNA TGTGCCATCACCGAAAGCCGCTCTGGAAACACCATATATTTT. It is translated as CAITESRSGNTIYF.

This clone occurred a few times. The chain uses TRBV6-2 or TRBV6-3 and TRBJ1-4; D unclear. CDR1 is MNHEY, CDR2 SVGEGT, per germline. The CDR3 runs 14 residues. The ends were cut back, 4 bases at V and 4 bases at J, with 10 bases in the middle. The CDR3 protein is CASSSQQINEKLFF. CDR3 bases: TGTGCCAGCAGTTCACAACAAATTAATGAAAAACTGTTTTTT.

CDR3 sequence: CASSELLTAANTGELFF. CDR3 nucleotides: TGCGCCAGCAGTGAGCTCCTGACAGCCGCGAACACCGGGGAGCTGTTTTTT. The rearrangement joins TRBV10-1 to TRBJ2-2; tentative D call: TRBD1 (5 bases). V gave up 2 bases and J gave up 0 bases, with 13 bases separating them. The germline CDR1 and CDR2 sequences are WNHNN and SYGVQD (reference sequence). This CDR3 contains 17 residues.